What follows are 21 T cell receptor beta chains derived from one specimen sequenced in a study of cytomegalovirus exposure and HLA in healthy donors. The PCR had 60 Vbeta and 13 Jbeta primers. Only in-frame clones appear in the TCRdb table, and some are missing; sequencing was by immunoSEQ multiplex PCR. Seen here are 300,000 or so clones, roughly 86% observed once, and the top ten hold about 2%. The sequenced sample was PBMCs. All receptors derive from a middle-aged woman in good health and CMV-seropositive.

A remark on this clone: The sample holds other DNA sequences that translate to the same CDR3. V usage is TRBV28 and J usage is TRBJ2-7; the match to TRBD1 covers 7 bases. The ends lost 6 bases at V and 1 base at J; junction bases unmatched: 3. The CDR3 spans 13 residues. Germline V gives CDR1 MDHEN, CDR2 SYDVKM. CDR3 loop: CASSPGQSYEQYF. The CDR3 DNA sequence: TGTGCCAGCAGCCCGGGACAGTCCTACGAGCAGTACTTC.

The chain couples TRBV13 to TRBJ2-7, with a possible D match to TRBD1 (6 bases). The germline V gene has CDR1 PRHDT and CDR2 FYEKMQ (reference sequence). Trimming cost V 2 bases and J 2 bases, with 13 bases left between them. The CDR3 has 15 residues. DNA of the CDR3: TGTGCCAGCAGCTTAAGTCTGGGGGCGCCCTACGAGCAGTACTTC. This sequence encodes CASSLSLGAPYEQYF. The full variable domain, with the rest looked up from reference TRBV13 and TRBJ2-7, is AAGVIQSPRHLIKEKRETATLKCYPIPRHDTVYWYQQGPGQDPQFLISFYEKMQSDKGSIPDRFSAQQFSDYHSELNMSSLELGDSALYFCASSLSLGAPYEQYFGPGTRLTVT.

The rearrangement uses TRBV7-2 and TRBJ1-5; D is unclear. The CDR3 totals 12 residues. Looked up from germline, CDR1 is SGHTA and CDR2 is FQGNSA. V dropped 4 bases and J dropped 9 bases, with 10 bases sitting between them. CDR3 sequence (DNA): TGTGCCAGCAGCTCACTCCGGGGGCCCCAGCATTTT. As protein: CASSSLRGPQHF.

V gene TRBV7-9 combines with J gene TRBJ1-1; 8 bases fit TRBD1. The germline V gene has CDR1 SEHNR and CDR2 FQNEAQ (reference sequence). J lost 6 bases, V lost 0 bases, and 12 bases had no gene match. This CDR3 has 17 residues. The CDR3 nucleotides are TGTGCCAGCAGCTTAGCCCAGGGGGCGGGCCGCTTCGCTGAAGCTTTCTTT. This codes for CASSLAQGAGRFAEAFF.

This clone came up once. The chain is built from TRBV4-3 and TRBJ2-7; 9 bases map to TRBD2. V lost 1 base, J lost 6 bases, and 10 bases stayed unmatched. The CDR3 has 16 amino acids. Germline V gene lookup returns CDR1 LGHNA and CDR2 YSLEER. The CDR3 sequence: CASSQGTGGRAAEQYF. CDR3 nucleotide sequence: TGCGCCAGCAGCCAAGGGACGGGCGGGAGGGCGGCCGAGCAGTACTTC.

Concerning this clone itself: One junction end does not reproduce the germline sequence, and a read error may be involved. The chain carries TRBV7-9 and TRBJ1-1; D is perhaps TRBD1 (6 bases). The CDR3 spans 16 residues. Germline V gene data show CDR1 as SEHNR and CDR2 as FQNEAQ (reference sequence). The DNA of the CDR3 is TGTTCCAGCAGCCCAACGCCGGGGGGCGGTGGCACTGAAGCTTTCTTT. Its protein product is CSSSPTPGGGGTEAFF.

This sequence joins TRBV28 and TRBJ1-1; 9 positions match TRBD1. The V segment lost 6 bases and the J segment 1 base; nucleotides outside the gene matches: 9. From germline, CDR1 is MDHEN and CDR2 SYDVKM. The CDR3 sequence is 16 residues long. CDR3 DNA sequence: TGTGCCAGCAGCCCGGGACAGGGCTTTGGGAACACTGAAGCTTTCTTT. This encodes CASSPGQGFGNTEAFF.

Notes on this clone: A much larger clone differs from this one at a single base, so this may be a read error. V is TRBV4-1 and J is TRBJ1-2; D may be TRBD1 (6 bases). CDR3 length equals 14 residues. Germline CDR1 reads MGHRA; CDR2 reads YSYEKL. V was shortened by 0 bases and J by 4 bases, with 9 bases between the two germline ends. The CDR3 DNA is TGCGCCAGCAGCCAAGATGCAGGGGTCTATGGCTACACCTTC. Encoded protein: CASSQDAGVYGYTF.

The genes are TRBV10-3 and TRBJ2-2, with D possibly matching TRBD2 (6 bases). V was trimmed by 7 bases and J by 1 base, leaving 13 bases between them. The germline CDR1 and CDR2 sequences are ENHRY and SYGVKD. CDR3 length equals 15 residues. The CDR3 is CAITSGTLNTGELFF. Written as DNA, the CDR3 is TGTGCCATCACCTCTGGGACTCTGAACACCGGGGAGCTGTTTTTT.

V is TRBV4-2 and J is TRBJ2-7, with 12 bases aligning to TRBD2. Germline V gene sequence: CDR1 LGHNA, CDR2 YNFKEQ. The CDR3 extends over 16 amino acids. Trimming at V came to 4 bases and at J to 4 bases, leaving 8 bases not matched to a gene. In DNA, the CDR3 is TGTGCCAGCAGCCCAGGACTAGCGGGACTTGGTTACGAGCAGTACTTC. Amino acid sequence: CASSPGLAGLGYEQYF.

The chain uses TRBV7-9 and TRBJ1-3; D may be TRBD1 (5 bases). Trimming pared 11 bases from V and 0 bases from J, leaving 8 bases between. This CDR3 has 12 amino acids. Germline loops: CDR1 SEHNR, CDR2 FQNEAQ (reference sequence). The CDR3: CAGQDSGNTIYF. The CDR3 DNA follows: TGTGCCGGACAAGACTCTGGAAACACCATATATTTT.

CDR3 residues: CASSQGLSQGETQYF. In DNA, the CDR3 is TGTGCCAGCAGCCAAGGTCTCAGCCAGGGAGAGACCCAGTACTTC. This chain links TRBV4-2 with TRBJ2-5, with D maybe TRBD1 (5 bases). CDR1 and CDR2 from the germline V gene are LGHNA and YNFKEQ. The V and J ends lost 1 base and 4 bases respectively, with 13 bases between them. The CDR3 spans 15 residues.

V gene TRBV7-2 combines with J gene TRBJ1-5; TRBD1 aligns across 8 bases. Losses at the gene ends were 3 bases for V and 5 bases for J; bases not matched to a gene: 12. Germline lookup yields CDR1 SGHTA and CDR2 FQGNSA. This CDR3 region has 17 residues. The DNA of the CDR3 is TGTGCCAGCAGCTTGGGTGGATGGACAGGGATTTATCAGCCCCAGCATTTT. Translating gives CASSLGGWTGIYQPQHF.

V and J are TRBV6-6 and TRBJ1-5; 9 nucleotides agree with TRBD1. The CDR3 loop spans 14 amino acids. V lost 2 bases and J lost 6; bases outside the gene matches: 2. CDR1 and CDR2 (germline): MNHNY, SVGAGI (reference sequence). The CDR3: CASSYGQGIQPQHF. DNA for the CDR3: TGTGCCAGCAGTTACGGACAGGGGATTCAGCCCCAGCATTTT.

The chain recombines TRBV19 with TRBJ1-2, with D perhaps TRBD1 (6 bases). The CDR3 totals 14 residues. V lost 5 bases, J lost 3 bases, and 13 bases lay in between. CDR1 and CDR2 from the germline V gene are LNHDA and SQIVND (reference sequence). DNA for the CDR3: TGTGCCAGTAGTCTGCTACAGGGCGACTATGGCTACACCTTC. The encoded protein is CASSLLQGDYGYTF.

J is TRBJ2-5 and V is TRBV5-1, with TRBD2 matching over 10 bases. Germline V CDR1 and CDR2: SGHRS, YFSETQ. The V and J ends lost 4 bases and 2 bases, in that order; junction bases with no gene match: 5. The CDR3 contains 15 residues. CDR3 nucleotide sequence: TGCGCCAGCAGCAGAGATAGCGGGAGGCAAGAGACCCAGTACTTC. Protein: CASSRDSGRQETQYF.

The rearrangement uses TRBV11-2 and TRBJ2-3, with 7 bases that match TRBD2. V trimming: 5 bases; J trimming: 2 bases; junction bases outside the gene matches: 4. Germline lookup yields CDR1 SGHAT and CDR2 FQNNGV. CDR3 size: 14 residues. This chain's CDR3 is CASSPGLFTDTQYF. The CDR3 DNA is TGTGCCAGCAGCCCGGGACTATTCACAGATACGCAGTATTTT.

The gene calls are TRBV6-5 and TRBJ1-4; a possible D gene is TRBD1 (6 bases). Germline CDR1 and CDR2: MNHEY and SVGAGI. This CDR3 is built from 13 residues. V dropped 8 bases and J dropped 7 bases, with 14 bases sitting between them. CDR3 bases: TGTGCCAGCCGTTCGCCCAGGGGTGAAAAACTGTTTTTT. Protein product: CASRSPRGEKLFF.

The V call is TRBV18, the J call TRBJ2-1; the D gene is possibly TRBD2 (5 bases). This CDR3 has 13 residues. Germline assignment: CDR1 KGHSH and CDR2 LQKENI. V was shortened by 3 bases and J by 9 bases, with 12 bases between the two germline ends. The CDR3 nucleotides are TGTGCCAGCTCACCTTTCGACCGGGGTGAGCAGTTCTTC. It specifies CASSPFDRGEQFF. Full variable domain (missing parts from reference TRBV18 and TRBJ2-1): NAGVMQNPRHLVRRRGQEARLRCSPMKGHSHVYWYRQLPEEGLKFMVYLQKENIIDESGMPKERFSAEFPKEGPSILRIQQVVRGDSAAYFCASSPFDRGEQFFGPGTRLTVL.

This clone was detected once. The chain recombines TRBV6-6 with TRBJ2-1; tentatively, D is TRBD2 (6 bases). With 8 bases removed from V and 9 bases from J, the gap between germline ends came to 11 bases. Germline V lookup: CDR1 MNHNY, CDR2 SVGAGI (reference sequence). CDR3 length equals 11 residues. The CDR3 region is CASLRGGEQFF. CDR3 bases: TGTGCCAGCTTGCGGGGAGGTGAGCAGTTCTTC.

CDR3 in amino acids: CASRGVGELFF. DNA of the CDR3: TGTGCCAGCAGAGGGGTCGGGGAGCTGTTTTTT. V is TRBV6-5 and J is TRBJ2-2; perhaps TRBD1 as D (5 bases). CDR3 size: 11 residues. Trimming took off 6 bases at V and 7 bases at J, with 6 bases between the two ends. The V gene's germline CDR1 is MNHEY and CDR2 SVGAGI.